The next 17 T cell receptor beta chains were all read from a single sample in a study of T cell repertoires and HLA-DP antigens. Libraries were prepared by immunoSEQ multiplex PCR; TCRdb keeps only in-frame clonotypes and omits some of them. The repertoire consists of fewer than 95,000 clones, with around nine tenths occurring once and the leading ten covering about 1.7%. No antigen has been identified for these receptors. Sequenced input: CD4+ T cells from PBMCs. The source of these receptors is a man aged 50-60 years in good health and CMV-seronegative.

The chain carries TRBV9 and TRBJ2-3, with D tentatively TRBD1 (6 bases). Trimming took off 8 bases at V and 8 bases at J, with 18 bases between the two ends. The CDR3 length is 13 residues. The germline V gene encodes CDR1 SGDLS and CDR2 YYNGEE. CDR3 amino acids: CASSRGGAATQYF. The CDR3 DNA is TGTGCCAGTTCGAGAGGGGGAGCGGCTACGCAGTATTTT.

This CDR3 is CASSLYAGATEAFF. The CDR3 coding sequence is TGTGCCAGCAGTTTATACGCGGGGGCCACTGAAGCTTTCTTT. V and J are TRBV28 and TRBJ1-1; D perhaps matches TRBD1 (6 bases). This CDR3 has 14 residues. Between the trimmed V and J ends, which lost 1 base and 4 bases, there was a span of 10 bases. CDR1 is MDHEN and CDR2 is SYDVKM in the germline V gene.

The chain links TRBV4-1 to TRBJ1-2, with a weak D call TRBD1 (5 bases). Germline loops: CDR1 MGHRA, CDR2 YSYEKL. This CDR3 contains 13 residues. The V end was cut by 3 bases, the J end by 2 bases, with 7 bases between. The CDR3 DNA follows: TGCGCCAGCAGCCAGGGGGGGAACTATGGCTACACCTTC. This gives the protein CASSQGGNYGYTF.

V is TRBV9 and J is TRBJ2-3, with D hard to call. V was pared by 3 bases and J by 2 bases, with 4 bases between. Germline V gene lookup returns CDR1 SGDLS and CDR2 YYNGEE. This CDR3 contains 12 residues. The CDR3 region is CASSAHTDTQYF. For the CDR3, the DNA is TGTGCCAGCAGCGCGCACACAGATACGCAGTATTTT.

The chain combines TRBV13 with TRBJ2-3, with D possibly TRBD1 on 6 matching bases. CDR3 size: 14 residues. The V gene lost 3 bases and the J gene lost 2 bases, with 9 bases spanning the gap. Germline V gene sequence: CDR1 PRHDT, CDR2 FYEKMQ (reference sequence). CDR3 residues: CASSFNRVTDTQYF. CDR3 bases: TGTGCCAGCAGCTTCAACAGGGTCACAGATACGCAGTATTTT.

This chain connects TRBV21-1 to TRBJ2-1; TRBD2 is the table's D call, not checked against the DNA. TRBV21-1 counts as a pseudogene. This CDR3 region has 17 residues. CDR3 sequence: CASSNLERGDAYNEQFF. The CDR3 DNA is TGTGCCAGCAGCAACCTGGAGCGGGGGGACGCCTACAATGAGCAGTTCTTC.

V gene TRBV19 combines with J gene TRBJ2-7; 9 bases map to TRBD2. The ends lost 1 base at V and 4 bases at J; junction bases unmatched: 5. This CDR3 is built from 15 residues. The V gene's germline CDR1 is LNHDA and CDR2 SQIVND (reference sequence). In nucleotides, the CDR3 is TGTGCCAGTAGTATAGGTGCGACTAGCGGTTACGAGCAGTACTTC. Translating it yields CASSIGATSGYEQYF.

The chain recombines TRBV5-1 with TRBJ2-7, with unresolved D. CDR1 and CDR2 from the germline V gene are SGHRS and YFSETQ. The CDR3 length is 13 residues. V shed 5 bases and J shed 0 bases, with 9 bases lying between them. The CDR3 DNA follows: TGCGCCAGCAGTACCAGCAGCTCCTACGAGCAGTACTTC. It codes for CASSTSSSYEQYF.

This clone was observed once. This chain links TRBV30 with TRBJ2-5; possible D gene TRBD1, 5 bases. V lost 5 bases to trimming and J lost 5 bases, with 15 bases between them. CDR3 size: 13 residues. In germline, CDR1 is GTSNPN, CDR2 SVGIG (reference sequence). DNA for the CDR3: TGTGCCTGGCAGGGCCATAGTGGGGAGACCCAGTACTTC. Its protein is CAWQGHSGETQYF.

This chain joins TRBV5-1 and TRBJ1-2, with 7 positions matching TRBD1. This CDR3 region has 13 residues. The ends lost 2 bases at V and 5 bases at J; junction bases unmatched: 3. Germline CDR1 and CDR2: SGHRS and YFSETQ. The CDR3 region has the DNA TGCGCCAGCAGCTTTGACAGGGTATATGGCTACACCTTC. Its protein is CASSFDRVYGYTF.

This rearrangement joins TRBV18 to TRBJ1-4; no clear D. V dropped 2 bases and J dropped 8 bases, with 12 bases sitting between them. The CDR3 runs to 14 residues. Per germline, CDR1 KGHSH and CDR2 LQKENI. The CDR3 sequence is CASSPRTVGEKLFF. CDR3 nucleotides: TGTGCCAGCTCACCAAGGACGGTGGGGGAAAAACTGTTTTTT.

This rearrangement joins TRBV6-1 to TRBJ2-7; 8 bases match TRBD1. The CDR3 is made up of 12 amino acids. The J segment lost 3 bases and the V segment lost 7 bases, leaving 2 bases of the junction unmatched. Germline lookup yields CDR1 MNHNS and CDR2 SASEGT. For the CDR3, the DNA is TGTGCCAGCAACGGACAGGGCTACGAGCAGTACTTC. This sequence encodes CASNGQGYEQYF.

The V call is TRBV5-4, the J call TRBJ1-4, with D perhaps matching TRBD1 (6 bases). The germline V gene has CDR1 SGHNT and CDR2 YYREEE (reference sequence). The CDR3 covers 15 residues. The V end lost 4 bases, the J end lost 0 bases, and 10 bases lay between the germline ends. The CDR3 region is CASSPGQTTNEKLFF. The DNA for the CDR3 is TGTGCCAGCAGCCCTGGACAGACAACTAATGAAAAACTGTTTTTT.

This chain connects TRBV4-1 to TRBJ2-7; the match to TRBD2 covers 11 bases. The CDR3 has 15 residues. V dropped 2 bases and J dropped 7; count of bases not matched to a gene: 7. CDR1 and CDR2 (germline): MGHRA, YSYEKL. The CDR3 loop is CASSQLTSGSSEQYF. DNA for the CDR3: TGCGCCAGCAGCCAACTTACTAGCGGGAGTAGTGAGCAGTACTTC.

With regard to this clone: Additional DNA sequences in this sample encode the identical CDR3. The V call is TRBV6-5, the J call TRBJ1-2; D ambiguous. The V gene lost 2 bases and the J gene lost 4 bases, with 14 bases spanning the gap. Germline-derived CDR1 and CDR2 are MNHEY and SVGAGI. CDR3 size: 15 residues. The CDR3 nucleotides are TGTGCCAGCAGTTACGAAGGAGGGCCTGTCTATGGCTACACCTTC. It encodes CASSYEGGPVYGYTF.

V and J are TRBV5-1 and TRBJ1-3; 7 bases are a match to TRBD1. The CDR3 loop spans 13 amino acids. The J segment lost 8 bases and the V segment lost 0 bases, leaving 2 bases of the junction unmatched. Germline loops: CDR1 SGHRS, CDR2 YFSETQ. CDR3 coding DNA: TGCGCCAGCAGCTTGGAGGGGGCGGACACCATATATTTT. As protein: CASSLEGADTIYF.

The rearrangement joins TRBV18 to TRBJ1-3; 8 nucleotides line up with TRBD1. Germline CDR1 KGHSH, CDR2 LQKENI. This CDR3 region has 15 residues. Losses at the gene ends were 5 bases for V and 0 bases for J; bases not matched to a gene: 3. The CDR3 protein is CASSSGQVSGNTIYF. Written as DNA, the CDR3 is TGTGCCAGCTCATCGGGACAGGTCTCTGGAAACACCATATATTTT.